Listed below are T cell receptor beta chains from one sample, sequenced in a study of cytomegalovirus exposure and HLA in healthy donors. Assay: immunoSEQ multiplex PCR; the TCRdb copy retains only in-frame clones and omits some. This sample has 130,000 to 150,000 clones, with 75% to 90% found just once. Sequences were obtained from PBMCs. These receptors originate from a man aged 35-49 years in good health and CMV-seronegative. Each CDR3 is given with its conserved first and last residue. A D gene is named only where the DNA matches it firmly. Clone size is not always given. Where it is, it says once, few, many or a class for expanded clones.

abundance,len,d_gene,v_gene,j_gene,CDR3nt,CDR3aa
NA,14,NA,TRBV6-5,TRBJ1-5,TGTGCCAGCAGTTACCGCCTGGGGCATCAGCCCCAGCATTTT,CASSYRLGHQPQHF
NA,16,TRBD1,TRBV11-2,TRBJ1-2,TGTGCCAGCAGCTTAAGTCTGTCACAGGGGGCCTATGGCTACACCTTC,CASSLSLSQGAYGYTF
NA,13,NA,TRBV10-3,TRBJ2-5,TGTGCCATCAGTGAATTAATCCAAGAGACCCAGTACTTC,CAISELIQETQYF
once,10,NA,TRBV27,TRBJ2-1,TGTGCCAGCAGTCGTCTACAGCAGTTCTTC,CASSRLQQFF
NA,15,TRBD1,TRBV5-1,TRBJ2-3,TGCGCCAGCAGCTTGGAGGGGGCTAGCACAGATACGCAGTATTTT,CASSLEGASTDTQYF
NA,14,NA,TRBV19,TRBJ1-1,TGTGCCAGTAGTTCTAGGACACTAAACACTGAAGCTTTCTTT,CASSSRTLNTEAFF
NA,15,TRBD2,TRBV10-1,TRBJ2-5,TGCGCCAGCAGTGACTCCTCGGGGGGGCCGGAGACCCAGTACTTC,CASSDSSGGPETQYF
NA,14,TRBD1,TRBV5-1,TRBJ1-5,TGCGCCAGCAGCCCTGGGACAGGCAATCAGCCCCAGCATTTT,CASSPGTGNQPQHF
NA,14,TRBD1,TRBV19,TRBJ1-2,TGTGCCAGTATCCCGGGACAGGGGATGGGTGGCTACACCTTC,CASIPGQGMGGYTF
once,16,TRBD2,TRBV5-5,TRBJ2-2,TGTGCCAGCAGCGGCAGCGGGGGGGCCGCGACCGGGGAGCTGTTTTTT,CASSGSGGAATGELFF
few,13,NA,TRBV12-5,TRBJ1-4,TGTGCTAGTGGTATGGGGCTCGGGGGAAAACTGTTTTTT,CASGMGLGGKLFF
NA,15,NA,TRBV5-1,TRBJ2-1,TGCGCCAGCAGCTTGCGCGGGGCCTCCTACAATGAGCAGTTCTTC,CASSLRGASYNEQFF
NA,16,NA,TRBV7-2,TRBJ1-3,TGTGCCAGCAGCTTAGCGACGGCAGGGGCGGGAAACACCATATATTTT,CASSLATAGAGNTIYF
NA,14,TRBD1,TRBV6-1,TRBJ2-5,TGTGCCAGCAGAGAGACAGGGACGGGGGAGACCCAGTACTTC,CASRETGTGETQYF
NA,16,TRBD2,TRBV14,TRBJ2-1,TGTGCCAGCAGCCACGAACTAGCGGGGAACTACAATGAGCAGTTCTTC,CASSHELAGNYNEQFF
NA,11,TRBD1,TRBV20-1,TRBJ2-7,TGCAGTGCTAGGACAGGGTCCGAGCAGTACTTC,CSARTGSEQYF
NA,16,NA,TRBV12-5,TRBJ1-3,TGTGCTAGTGGTTCTGACAGCCGGAGCTCTGGAAACACCATATATTTT,CASGSDSRSSGNTIYF
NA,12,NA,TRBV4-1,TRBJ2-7,TGCGCCAGCAGCCAGACATCAGGGGAGCAGTACTTC,CASSQTSGEQYF
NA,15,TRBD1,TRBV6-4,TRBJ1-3,TGTGCCAGCAGCGAGGGGACAGGATGGGGAAACACCATATATTTT,CASSEGTGWGNTIYF
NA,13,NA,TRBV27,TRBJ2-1,TGTGCCAGCAGGGCCTCAGGGTACAATGAGCAGTTCTTC,CASRASGYNEQFF
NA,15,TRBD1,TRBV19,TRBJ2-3,TGTGCCAGTAGGCCACAGGGGGCAATCACAGATACGCAGTATTTT,CASRPQGAITDTQYF
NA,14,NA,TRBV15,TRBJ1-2,TGTGCCACCAGCAGAGAGATACAGGGTGATGGCTACACCTTC,CATSREIQGDGYTF
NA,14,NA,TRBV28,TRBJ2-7,TGTGCCAGCAATGGGGGGGGCTTCCCCTACGAGCAGTACTTC,CASNGGGFPYEQYF
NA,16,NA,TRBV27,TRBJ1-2,TGTGCCAGCAGTTTACTCGGACAACGGCAGGTGGAAGGCTACACCTTC,CASSLLGQRQVEGYTF
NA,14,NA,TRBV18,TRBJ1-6,TGTGCCAGCTCACCTGGGGGGGCTAATTCACCCCTCCACTTT,CASSPGGANSPLHF
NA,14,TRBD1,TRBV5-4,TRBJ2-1,TGTGCCAGCAGCGAGGGACAGGGGGCCGGTGAGCAGTTCTTC,CASSEGQGAGEQFF
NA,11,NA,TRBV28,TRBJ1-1,TGTGCCAGCATCGAGGCGGGGCCAGCTTTCTTT,CASIEAGPAFF
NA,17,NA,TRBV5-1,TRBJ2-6,TGCGCCAGCAGCTGGAGACAGGCAAGCTCTGGGGCCAACGTCCTGACTTTC,CASSWRQASSGANVLTF
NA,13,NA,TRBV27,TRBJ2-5,TGTGCCAGCAGTGGGACACAAGCGGAGACCCAGTACTTC,CASSGTQAETQYF
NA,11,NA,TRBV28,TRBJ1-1,TGTGCCAGCAGATTGAGGACTGAAGCTTTCTTT,CASRLRTEAFF
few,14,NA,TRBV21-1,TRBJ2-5,TGTGCCAGCAGCAAAGCCTCGGAGATGGAGACCCAGTACTTC,CASSKASEMETQYF
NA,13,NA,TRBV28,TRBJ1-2,TGTGCCAGCAGTTGGAGGTCTAACTATGGCTACACCTTC,CASSWRSNYGYTF
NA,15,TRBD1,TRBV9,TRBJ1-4,TGTGCCAGCAGCGGGGGGGGGACAGGGGTTGAAAAACTGTTTTTT,CASSGGGTGVEKLFF
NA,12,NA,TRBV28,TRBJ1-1,TGTGCCAGCAGTTTTAGATACACTGAAGCTTTCTTT,CASSFRYTEAFF
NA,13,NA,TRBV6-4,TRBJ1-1,TGTGCCAGCAGATCAGGGATGAACACTGAAGCTTTCTTT,CASRSGMNTEAFF
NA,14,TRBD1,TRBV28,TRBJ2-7,TGTGCCAGCAGTTTCCCGGACAGGGTGGACGAGCAGTACTTC,CASSFPDRVDEQYF
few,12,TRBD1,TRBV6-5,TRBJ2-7,TGTGCCAGCGGGACAGGATCCTACGAGCAGTACTTC,CASGTGSYEQYF
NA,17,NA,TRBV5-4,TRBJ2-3,TGTGCCAGCAGCGGCGGGACTCACGAGTCTAGCACAGATACGCAGTATTTT,CASSGGTHESSTDTQYF
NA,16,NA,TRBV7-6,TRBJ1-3,TGTGCCAGCAGCTTAGGGCAGGGCCACTCTGGAAACACCATATATTTT,CASSLGQGHSGNTIYF
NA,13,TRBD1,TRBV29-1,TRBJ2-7,TGCAGCGGCCAGGGACAGGTAAATTCGGAGCAGTACTTC,CSGQGQVNSEQYF
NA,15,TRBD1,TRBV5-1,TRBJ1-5,TGCGCCAGCAGCTCCGGGACAGGGAGCAATCAGCCCCAGCATTTT,CASSSGTGSNQPQHF
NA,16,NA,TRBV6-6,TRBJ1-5,TGTGCCAGCAGTTACCCCTCCCAGGGAGGTAATCAGCCCCAGCATTTT,CASSYPSQGGNQPQHF
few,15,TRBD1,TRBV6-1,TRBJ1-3,TGTGCCAGCAGTGGGGGACAGGGCATTGGAAACACCATATATTTT,CASSGGQGIGNTIYF
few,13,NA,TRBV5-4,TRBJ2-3,TGTGCCAGCAGCCCGTCGGCAGGTTATACGCAGTATTTT,CASSPSAGYTQYF
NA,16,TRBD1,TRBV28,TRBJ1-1,TGTGCCAGCACTTTAAGGGGCAGGGGGCTGGTCACTGAAGCTTTCTTT,CASTLRGRGLVTEAFF
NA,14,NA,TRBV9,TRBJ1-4,TGTGCCAGCAGCCCTCCGGACAGAAATGAAAAACTGTTTTTT,CASSPPDRNEKLFF
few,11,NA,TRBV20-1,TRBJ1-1,TGCAGTGCTGTCCTCAACACTGAAGCTTTCTTT,CSAVLNTEAFF
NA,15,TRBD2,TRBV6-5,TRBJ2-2,TGTGCCAGCAGTCTCGGGGGGGTAGGTGACGGGGAGCTGTTTTTT,CASSLGGVGDGELFF
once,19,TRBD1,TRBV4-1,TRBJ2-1,TGCGCCAGCAGCCAAGAAGGACAGGGGGCTTCCCCCTCCTACAATGAGCAGTTCTTC,CASSQEGQGASPSYNEQFF
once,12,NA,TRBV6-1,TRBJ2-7,TGTGCCAGCAGTGCAAACTCCTACGAGCAGTACTTC,CASSANSYEQYF
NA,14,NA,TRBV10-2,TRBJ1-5,TGCGCCAGCAGTGAGGGACAGACCTATCAGCCCCAGCATTTT,CASSEGQTYQPQHF
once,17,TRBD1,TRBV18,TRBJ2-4,TGTGCCAGCTCACGTTCGGACAGGGCCGTAGCCAAAAACATTCAGTACTTC,CASSRSDRAVAKNIQYF
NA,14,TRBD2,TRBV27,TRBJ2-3,TGTGCCAGCAGTTTTCTAGCGGGGGCTAATACGCAGTATTTT,CASSFLAGANTQYF